This TCR beta chain was documented in a study of blood T cell repertoires in COVID-19. Under the authors' procedure: Estimation of nucleated cell counts relied on the amplification of reference gene primers. Profiled with immunoSEQ multiplex PCR; TCRdb holds only in-frame clones, not every one. V, J and clone size were drawn from that table, and D and trimming were deduced from the DNA. The data show around 150,000 clones, with around 92% seen just once and less than 3% held by the top ten. Per germline, CDR1 SNHLY and CDR2 FYNNEI. The CDR3 is made up of 17 amino acids. Trimming removed 3 bases at V and 0 bases at J, with 12 bases between.

The source of this sequence is a man aged 55-75 years with acute or convalescent COVID-19. V and J are TRBV2 and TRBJ1-6, with D unresolved. The sample taken for sequencing was peripheral blood. As DNA, the CDR3 is TGTGCCAGCAGTGATGGTCTCCTGAGCTCCTATAATTCACCCCTCCACTTT. Residues: CASSDGLLSSYNSPLHF.